The entry below gives a single T cell receptor beta chain sequence along with its context. The data were taken from a study of shared clonotypes between healthy human individuals. V gave up 3 bases and J gave up 4 bases, with 12 bases separating them. The CDR3 has 14 amino acids. Germline CDR1 reads SNHLY; CDR2 reads FYNNEI. The method was immunoSEQ multiplex PCR; TCRdb's version includes in-frame clones alone and lacks a portion of them. The sample includes about 2.3 million clones, approximately 95% seen only once; the top ten take roughly 0.36%. Sequenced sample: naive CD4+ T cells from PBMCs. The subset denotes: CD45RA+ positively selected. This receptor was obtained from a young man in good health. Some clones in this sample may be carry-over from other donors' samples. This sequence joins TRBV2 and TRBJ1-1; D gene uncertain. CDR3 region: CASSDEGWGTEAFF. The CDR3 DNA sequence: TGTGCCAGCAGTGATGAGGGTTGGGGCACTGAAGCTTTCTTT.